A single sample gave rise to the 15 T cell receptor beta chains below, sequenced in a study of blood T cell repertoires in COVID-19. The method was immunoSEQ multiplex PCR; TCRdb's version includes in-frame clones alone and lacks a portion of them. The table records about 150,000 clones, over 65% of them present only once. Sequencing was done on a sample of peripheral blood. These receptor sequences come from a man at least 80 years old with acute or convalescent COVID-19.

This clone has a handful of counts. The chain has TRBV3-1 (or the pseudogene TRBV3-2) and TRBJ1-6; 7 bases match TRBD1. The junction had 12 bases not matched to a gene; V was cut back by 2 bases and J by 5 bases. Germline V lookup: CDR1 LGHDT, CDR2 YNNKEL (reference sequence). The CDR3 has 18 amino acids. In DNA, the CDR3 is TGTGCCAGCAGCCAACCCATTCCCGGGACAGCGAATAATTCACCCCTCCACTTT. It yields the protein CASSQPIPGTANNSPLHF.

The gene calls are TRBV5-1 and TRBJ2-3; 8 bases are a match to TRBD2. With 4 bases clipped from V and 3 bases from J, the junction kept 10 bases outside the gene matches. The germline CDR1 and CDR2 sequences are SGHRS and YFSETQ. The CDR3 extends over 16 amino acids. CDR3 sequence reads: CASSPSGGGWTDTQYF. CDR3 coding DNA: TGCGCCAGCAGCCCCTCGGGGGGGGGCTGGACAGATACGCAGTATTTT.

The genes are TRBV18 and TRBJ1-1; D unclear. The germline V and J ends were trimmed by 2 bases and 1 base, with 8 bases remaining between them. This CDR3 contains 14 residues. Germline CDR1 is KGHSH and CDR2 is LQKENI. DNA for the CDR3: TGTGCCAGCTCACCAGTGGCAGGGAACACTGAAGCTTTCTTT. Translation: CASSPVAGNTEAFF.

In this sample, this clone turned up a few times. The chain employs TRBV5-5 and TRBJ1-1, with TRBD1 as a possible D gene (5 bases). CDR1 and CDR2 (germline): SGHKS, YYEKEE (reference sequence). The CDR3 length is 13 residues. V dropped 2 bases and J dropped 6 bases, with 11 bases sitting between them. The CDR3 region is CASSLIDSAEAFF. DNA for the CDR3: TGTGCCAGCAGCTTAATCGACAGCGCTGAAGCTTTCTTT.

As regards this clone: The sample carries other DNA sequences with the same CDR3. CDR3 coding DNA: TGTGCCAGCAGCTTAGCCGGGGGGGGATACAATGAGCAGTTCTTC. Its translation: CASSLAGGGYNEQFF. The chain recombines TRBV11-1 with TRBJ2-1; 8 positions agree with TRBD2. The V and J ends lost 0 bases and 4 bases, in that order; junction bases with no gene match: 2. Germline lookup yields CDR1 SGHAT and CDR2 FQDESV (reference sequence). The CDR3 sequence is 15 residues long.

CDR3 region: CASRTTGRETQYF. The CDR3, as DNA: TGTGCCAGCCGAACGACAGGGAGGGAGACCCAGTACTTC. V gene TRBV27 combines with J gene TRBJ2-5, with D possibly matching TRBD1 (7 bases). V gave up 8 bases and J gave up 5 bases, with 15 bases separating them. Germline values: CDR1 MNHEY, CDR2 SMNVEV (reference sequence). The CDR3 length is 13 residues.

The chain employs TRBV6-5 and TRBJ1-2; unclear D gene. CDR1 MNHEY and CDR2 SVGAGI come from the germline V gene. V was shortened by 2 bases and J by 0 bases, with 10 bases between the two germline ends. The CDR3 runs to 15 residues. CDR3: CASSYDPGSNYGYTF. The DNA of the CDR3 is TGTGCCAGCAGTTACGATCCGGGATCTAACTATGGCTACACCTTC.

J is TRBJ1-4 and V is TRBV5-1; D might be TRBD1 (5 bases). Germline V gives CDR1 SGHRS, CDR2 YFSETQ. V lost 1 base, J lost 3 bases, and 7 bases lay in between. This CDR3 has 14 amino acids. This CDR3 reads CASSLSGANEKLFF. CDR3 sequence (DNA): TGCGCCAGCAGCTTGTCGGGGGCTAATGAAAAACTGTTTTTT.

The chain is built from TRBV7-2 and TRBJ1-1; D not certain. V was clipped by 6 bases and J by 0 bases, with 8 bases between them. The CDR3 totals 13 residues. Looked up from germline, CDR1 is SGHTA and CDR2 is FQGNSA. The CDR3 DNA is TGTGCCAGCAGGCCGGTCCTGAACACTGAAGCTTTCTTT. Its protein product is CASRPVLNTEAFF.

The V and J genes are TRBV24-1 and TRBJ2-1; D might be TRBD1 (5 bases). The ends were cut back, 4 bases at V and 10 bases at J, with 13 bases in the middle. Germline V gives CDR1 KGHDR, CDR2 SFDVKD. The CDR3 runs to 13 residues. CDR3 in amino acids: CATSDNRNREQFF. DNA of the CDR3: TGTGCCACCAGTGACAACAGGAACCGAGAGCAGTTCTTC.

This clone was seen a handful of times. This chain joins TRBV4-1 and TRBJ2-7; TRBD1 might be the D (5 bases). The germline CDR1 and CDR2 sequences are MGHRA and YSYEKL. The V end lost 2 bases, the J end lost 6 bases, and 11 bases lay between the germline ends. There are 13 residues in the CDR3. The CDR3 sequence: CASSQSGFGEQYF. In DNA, the CDR3 is TGCGCCAGCAGCCAATCAGGGTTTGGCGAGCAGTACTTC.

This chain's CDR3 is CASSYAGLAVEQYF. CDR3 in DNA: TGTGCCAGCAGTTACGCGGGACTAGCTGTCGAGCAGTACTTC. V gene TRBV6-2 or TRBV6-3 combines with J gene TRBJ2-7; 9 nucleotides match TRBD2. CDR3 length: 14 amino acids. V was pared by 2 bases and J by 6 bases, with 5 bases of the junction left unmatched. Germline values: CDR1 MNHEY, CDR2 SVGEGT.

The gene calls are TRBV27 and TRBJ1-6, with 9 positions matching TRBD1. Germline V gives CDR1 MNHEY, CDR2 SMNVEV (reference sequence). Losses at the gene ends were 3 bases for V and 5 bases for J; bases not matched to a gene: 2. This CDR3 is 15 amino acids long. In nucleotides, the CDR3 is TGTGCCAGCAGTTTTGACAGGGGGGATAATTCACCCCTCCACTTT. Its protein product is CASSFDRGDNSPLHF.

The chain combines TRBV7-9 with TRBJ1-5; 10 nucleotides align to TRBD1. There are 16 residues in the CDR3. Germline V gene lookup returns CDR1 SEHNR and CDR2 FQNEAQ (reference sequence). The V segment lost 1 base and the J segment 5 bases; nucleotides outside the gene matches: 5. CDR3 region: CASSLGLGTGDQPQHF. The CDR3 nucleotides read TGTGCCAGCAGCTTAGGTTTAGGGACAGGGGATCAGCCCCAGCATTTT. Drawing the rest from reference TRBV7-9 and TRBJ1-5, the complete variable domain is DTGVSQNPRHKITKRGQNVTFRCDPISEHNRLYWYRQTLGQGPEFLTYFQNEAQLEKSRLLSDRFSAERPKGSFSTLEIQRTEQGDSAMYLCASSLGLGTGDQPQHFGDGTRLSIL.

This clone was counted a single time. The chain carries TRBV10-3 and TRBJ1-1; 9 bases are a match to TRBD1. J lost 1 base, V lost 0 bases, and 3 bases had no gene match. Germline V gene data show CDR1 as ENHRY and CDR2 as SYGVKD. The CDR3 spans 16 residues. CDR3 nucleotides: TGTGCCATCAGTGAGTCGGAGGGACAGGGGAACACTGAAGCTTTCTTT. Protein sequence: CAISESEGQGNTEAFF.